Following are 22 T cell receptor beta chains from one sample sequenced in a study of blood T cell repertoires in COVID-19 (dated by TCRdb to about 2020). Library method: the immunoSEQ multiplex PCR assay. Sourced from immuneACCESS, this table was stored by TCRdb with only in-frame sequences that have V and J called. A share of the clones is absent; for the studies checked, an unresolved V gene accounts for under half, and the remainder has no known explanation. This sample has fewer than 400,000 clones in its table, and approximately 87% of those were observed once. Clones ranked in the top ten supply approximately 9.3% of the sample. The sample taken for sequencing was PBMCs or T cells enriched from blood (not recorded which). These receptors all come from a woman in her forties or fifties who had recovered from COVID-19.

V usage is TRBV12-1 and J usage is TRBJ1-5; TRBD1, the D gene given by the table, was not confirmed from the DNA. TRBV12-1 is assigned pseudogene status. The CDR3 length is 14 residues. This chain's CDR3 is CASSFVAGHQPQHF. The CDR3 DNA reads as TGTGCCAGCAGCTTTGTCGCAGGGCATCAGCCCCAGCATTTT.

The rearrangement uses TRBV7-3 and TRBJ2-1, with 8 bases identical to TRBD2. This CDR3 is 15 amino acids long. V was clipped by 2 bases and J by 6 bases; unmatched bases: 6. From germline, CDR1 is SGHTA and CDR2 FQGTGA. The CDR3 DNA reads as TGTGCCAGCAGCTTAGGGACTAGAAACTCCAATGAGCAGTTCTTC. It specifies CASSLGTRNSNEQFF.

CDR3 in DNA: TGTGCCAGCAGAACTTTCAGGGTCACTGAAGCTTTCTTT. This sequence encodes CASRTFRVTEAFF. The chain links TRBV28 to TRBJ1-1, with a possible D match to TRBD1 (5 bases). This CDR3 spans 13 amino acids. The germline V gene has CDR1 MDHEN and CDR2 SYDVKM. Trimming left V 6 bases short and J 4 bases short, with 12 bases between.

The chain employs TRBV7-9 and TRBJ1-1; D is unresolved. The CDR3 covers 16 residues. Germline assignment: CDR1 SEHNR and CDR2 FQNEAQ (reference sequence). Trimming stripped 5 bases from V and 4 bases from J, with 20 bases between. The DNA of the CDR3 is TGTGCCAGCAGCCCGCCCACGGCAGGATTCGGCACTGAAGCTTTCTTT. Translating gives CASSPPTAGFGTEAFF. Supplemented by reference TRBV7-9 and TRBJ1-1, the full variable domain reads DTGVSQNPRHKITKRGQNVTFRCDPISEHNRLYWYRQTLGQGPEFLTYFQNEAQLEKSRLLSDRFSAERPKGSFSTLEIQRTEQGDSAMYLCASSPPTAGFGTEAFFGQGTRLTVV.

This clone was detected once. The chain employs TRBV7-9 and TRBJ2-2; D perhaps matches TRBD1 (5 bases). V lost 5 bases and J 1 base, leaving 14 bases between the germline ends. The length of the CDR3 is 16 residues. Germline V lookup: CDR1 SEHNR, CDR2 FQNEAQ (reference sequence). CDR3 DNA sequence: TGTGCCAGCAGCGCTGCGTGGACACAGAACACCGGGGAGCTGTTTTTT. Amino acid sequence: CASSAAWTQNTGELFF.

This chain links TRBV3-1 (or the pseudogene TRBV3-2) with TRBJ1-2, with TRBD1 identical over 10 bases. This CDR3 is built from 15 residues. V dropped 4 bases and J dropped 4; count of bases not matched to a gene: 6. Germline V CDR1 and CDR2: LGHDT, YNNKEL (reference sequence). CDR3 sequence reads: CASSLPGQGTYGYTF. CDR3 nucleotide sequence: TGTGCCAGCAGCCTCCCGGGACAGGGGACCTATGGCTACACCTTC.

This sequence joins TRBV7-2 and TRBJ1-1; the match to TRBD1 covers 8 bases. The germline V gene encodes CDR1 SGHTA and CDR2 FQGNSA. The CDR3 covers 15 residues. J lost 0 bases, V lost 0 bases, and 0 bases had no gene match. DNA for the CDR3: TGTGCCAGCAGCTTAGCGGGACAGGTGAACACTGAAGCTTTCTTT. Protein: CASSLAGQVNTEAFF.

V usage is TRBV5-1 and J usage is TRBJ1-3, with D possibly TRBD1 on 6 matching bases. The CDR3 covers 18 residues. Germline V gene data show CDR1 as SGHRS and CDR2 as YFSETQ. V lost 2 bases, J lost 0 bases, and 18 bases lay in between. DNA of the CDR3: TGCGCCAGCAGCTTCGGAACAGGGCATCTCTTCTCTGGAAACACCATATATTTT. Amino acids: CASSFGTGHLFSGNTIYF. The entire variable domain, with the rest obtained from reference TRBV5-1 and TRBJ1-3, is as follows: KAGVTQTPRYLIKTRGQQVTLSCSPISGHRSVSWYQQTPGQGLQFLFEYFSETQRNKGNFPGRFSGRQFSNSRSEMNVSTLELGDSALYLCASSFGTGHLFSGNTIYFGEGSWLTVV.

This clone was counted between two and nine times. J is TRBJ2-1 and V is TRBV7-9; 7 nucleotides line up with TRBD1. The CDR3 runs 14 residues. The trim removed 3 bases at V and 9 bases at J, leaving 8 bases unmatched. Germline assignment: CDR1 SEHNR and CDR2 FQNEAQ (reference sequence). In nucleotides, the CDR3 is TGTGCCAGCAGCTTCGACAGGGTTGGCGGTGAGCAGTTCTTC. Encoded protein: CASSFDRVGGEQFF.

V usage is TRBV6-5 and J usage is TRBJ2-5; tentatively, D is TRBD2 (7 bases). The CDR3 covers 15 residues. The ends were cut back, 0 bases at V and 5 bases at J, with 13 bases in the middle. CDR1 is MNHEY, CDR2 SVGAGI, per germline. CDR3 protein: CASSYSRGAWETQYF. The CDR3 DNA follows: TGTGCCAGCAGTTACTCTCGGGGGGCCTGGGAGACCCAGTACTTC.

The J gene is TRBJ2-7, the V gene TRBV7-9, with no clear D. V lost 5 bases and J 2 bases, leaving 16 bases between the germline ends. CDR1 and CDR2 (germline): SEHNR, FQNEAQ (reference sequence). The CDR3 runs to 15 residues. CDR3 in amino acids: CASSQKTSATYEQYF. The CDR3 DNA is TGTGCCAGCAGCCAGAAGACATCTGCGACCTACGAGCAGTACTTC.

This sequence joins TRBV2 and TRBJ1-4, with D hard to call. Trimming shortened V by 4 bases and J by 7 bases, and 10 bases separated the two germline ends. The germline V gene has CDR1 SNHLY and CDR2 FYNNEI. CDR3 length: 13 residues. This chain's CDR3 is CASSAGIREKLFF. The CDR3 DNA reads TGTGCCAGCAGTGCCGGGATTCGTGAAAAACTGTTTTTT.

The V and J genes are TRBV7-2 and TRBJ1-1; D is possibly TRBD1 (6 bases). Germline CDR1 is SGHTA and CDR2 is FQGNSA. The CDR3 sequence is 13 residues long. V lost 7 bases and J lost 2, with 11 bases in between. The CDR3 sequence: CASTRQDNTEAFF. For the CDR3, the DNA is TGTGCCAGCACCCGACAGGACAACACTGAAGCTTTCTTT.

The chain is built from TRBV27 and TRBJ2-1; the D is unclear. From germline, CDR1 is MNHEY and CDR2 SMNVEV (reference sequence). The V end lost 5 bases, the J end lost 6 bases, and 11 bases lay between the germline ends. The CDR3 covers 13 residues. The CDR3 here is CASSRGPVNEQFF. The CDR3 DNA is TGTGCCAGCAGTAGAGGTCCGGTCAATGAGCAGTTCTTC.

The chain is built from TRBV12-5 and TRBJ2-6; 12 bases agree with TRBD1. Germline loops: CDR1 LGHNT, CDR2 FRNRAP. This CDR3 region has 18 residues. The V gene end was trimmed by 6 bases and the J gene end by 3 bases; junction bases not matched to a gene: 9. Here the CDR3 DNA reads TGTGCTAGTGGCTACCTCGGGACAGGGGGCTTTGGGGCCAACGTCCTGACTTTC. It translates to CASGYLGTGGFGANVLTF. Full variable domain (missing parts from reference TRBV12-5 and TRBJ2-6): DARVTQTPRHKVTEMGQEVTMRCQPILGHNTVFWYRQTMMQGLELLAYFRNRAPLDDSGMPKDRFSAEMPDATLATLKIQPSEPRDSAVYFCASGYLGTGGFGANVLTFGAGSRLTVL.

A remark on this clone: This sample also contains other DNA sequences that code for the same CDR3. The gene calls are TRBV6-5 and TRBJ1-2; D perhaps matches TRBD1 (6 bases). In germline, CDR1 is MNHEY, CDR2 SVGAGI. V lost 6 bases and J lost 5, with 10 bases in between. The CDR3 has 12 residues. CDR3 protein: CASRTGNYGYTF. CDR3 in DNA: TGTGCCAGCAGAACAGGGAATTATGGCTACACCTTC.

The chain has TRBV30 and TRBJ1-1, with D tentatively TRBD1 (5 bases). Per germline, CDR1 GTSNPN and CDR2 SVGIG (reference sequence). CDR3 length equals 16 residues. The V end lost 1 base, the J end lost 0 bases, and 15 bases lay between the germline ends. The CDR3 DNA reads as TGTGCCTGGAGTGGGACACTATACACTATGAACACTGAAGCTTTCTTT. Translated: CAWSGTLYTMNTEAFF.

The chain is built from TRBV5-1 and TRBJ2-5; D is possibly TRBD2 (6 bases). Germline CDR1 reads SGHRS; CDR2 reads YFSETQ. V gave up 4 bases and J gave up 5 bases, with 21 bases separating them. The CDR3 covers 16 residues. The CDR3 sequence is CASSHSRWGGEETQYF. The CDR3 DNA follows: TGCGCCAGCAGCCACAGCCGGTGGGGCGGGGAGGAGACCCAGTACTTC. Filled out from reference TRBV5-1 and TRBJ2-5, the complete variable domain reads KAGVTQTPRYLIKTRGQQVTLSCSPISGHRSVSWYQQTPGQGLQFLFEYFSETQRNKGNFPGRFSGRQFSNSRSEMNVSTLELGDSALYLCASSHSRWGGEETQYFGPGTRLLVL.

The chain links TRBV2 to TRBJ2-5; 12 bases match TRBD2. Germline V gene lookup returns CDR1 SNHLY and CDR2 FYNNEI. This CDR3 is 14 amino acids long. V lost 5 bases and J lost 4; bases outside the gene matches: 2. The CDR3, as DNA: TGTGCCAGCAGTATGACTAGCGGGGGAGAGACCCAGTACTTC. Encoded protein: CASSMTSGGETQYF.

The rearrangement joins TRBV2 to TRBJ2-1; 8 nucleotides agree with TRBD2. The CDR3 runs to 14 residues. V lost 6 bases to trimming and J lost 2 bases; unmatched junction nucleotides: 3. Germline V gives CDR1 SNHLY, CDR2 FYNNEI. This chain's CDR3 is CASRLAGPYNEQFF. The CDR3 DNA is TGTGCCAGCAGATTAGCGGGGCCCTACAATGAGCAGTTCTTC.

As DNA, the CDR3 is TGTGCCAGCAGCGGGACACTCCAGCTCGACGAGCAGTACTTC. This gives the protein CASSGTLQLDEQYF. The chain has TRBV3-1 (or the pseudogene TRBV3-2) and TRBJ2-7; possible D gene TRBD1, 6 bases. The germline V gene has CDR1 LGHDT and CDR2 YNNKEL (reference sequence). Trimming left V 5 bases short and J 5 bases short, with 16 bases between. This CDR3 has 14 residues.

The J gene is TRBJ2-7, the V gene TRBV5-1; the D gene is possibly TRBD1 (6 bases). The germline gives CDR1 SGHRS, CDR2 YFSETQ. V lost 4 bases and J lost 4, with 21 bases in between. CDR3 length equals 16 residues. In DNA, the CDR3 is TGCGCCAGCAGCCGGACAGTAACTCCCCCCGTGTACGAGCAGTACTTC. It yields the protein CASSRTVTPPVYEQYF.